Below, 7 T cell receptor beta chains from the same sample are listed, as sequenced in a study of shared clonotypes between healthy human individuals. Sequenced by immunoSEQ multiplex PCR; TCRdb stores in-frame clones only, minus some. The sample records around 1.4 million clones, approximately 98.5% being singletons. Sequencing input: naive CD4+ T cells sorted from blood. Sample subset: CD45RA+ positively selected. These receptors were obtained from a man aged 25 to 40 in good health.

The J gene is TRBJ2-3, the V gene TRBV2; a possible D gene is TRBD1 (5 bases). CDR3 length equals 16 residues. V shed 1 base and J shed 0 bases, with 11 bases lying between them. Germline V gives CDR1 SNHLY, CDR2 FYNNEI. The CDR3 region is CASSEVAGSSTDTQYF. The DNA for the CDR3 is TGTGCCAGCAGTGAAGTGGCAGGGTCTAGCACAGATACGCAGTATTTT.

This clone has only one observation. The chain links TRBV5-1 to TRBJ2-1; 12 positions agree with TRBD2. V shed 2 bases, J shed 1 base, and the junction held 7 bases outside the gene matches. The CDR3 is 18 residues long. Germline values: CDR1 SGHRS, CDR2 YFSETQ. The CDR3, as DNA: TGCGCCAGCAGCTTTGGGCTAGCGGGAGGGAAGTCCTACAATGAGCAGTTCTTC. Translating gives CASSFGLAGGKSYNEQFF.

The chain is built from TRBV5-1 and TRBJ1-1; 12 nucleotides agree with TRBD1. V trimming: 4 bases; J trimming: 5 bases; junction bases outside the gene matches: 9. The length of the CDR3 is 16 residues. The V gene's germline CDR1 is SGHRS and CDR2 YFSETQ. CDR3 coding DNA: TGCGCCAGCAGCCCCGGGACAGGGGGCGCGGGGACTGAAGCTTTCTTT. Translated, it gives CASSPGTGGAGTEAFF.

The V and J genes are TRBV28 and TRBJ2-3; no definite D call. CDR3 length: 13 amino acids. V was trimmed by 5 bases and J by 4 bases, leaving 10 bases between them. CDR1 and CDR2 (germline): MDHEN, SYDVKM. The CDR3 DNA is TGTGCCAGCAGTGTTACGGGCCCAGATACGCAGTATTTT. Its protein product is CASSVTGPDTQYF. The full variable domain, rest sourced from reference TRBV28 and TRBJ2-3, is DVKVTQSSRYLVKRTGEKVFLECVQDMDHENMFWYRQDPGLGLRLIYFSYDVKMKEKGDIPEGYSVSREKKERFSLILESASTNQTSMYLCASSVTGPDTQYFGPGTRLTVL.

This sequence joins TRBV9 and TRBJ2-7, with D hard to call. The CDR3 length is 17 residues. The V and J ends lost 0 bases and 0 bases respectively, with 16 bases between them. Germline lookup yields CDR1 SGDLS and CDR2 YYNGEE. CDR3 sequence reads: CASSVESVVLGSYEQYF. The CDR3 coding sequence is TGTGCCAGCAGCGTAGAATCGGTGGTTTTAGGCTCCTACGAGCAGTACTTC. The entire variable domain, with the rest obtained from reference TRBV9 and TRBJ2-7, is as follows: DSGVTQTPKHLITATGQRVTLRCSPRSGDLSVYWYQQSLDQGLQFLIQYYNGEERAKGNILERFSAQQFPDLHSELNLSSLELGDSALYFCASSVESVVLGSYEQYFGPGTRLTVT.

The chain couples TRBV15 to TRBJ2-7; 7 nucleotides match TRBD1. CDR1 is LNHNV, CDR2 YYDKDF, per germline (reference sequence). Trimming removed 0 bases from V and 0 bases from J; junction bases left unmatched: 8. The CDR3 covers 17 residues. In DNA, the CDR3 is TGTGCCACCAGCAGAGATCCCGGACAGGCGACCTCCTACGAGCAGTACTTC. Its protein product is CATSRDPGQATSYEQYF. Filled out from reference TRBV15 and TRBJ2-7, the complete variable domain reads DAMVIQNPRYQVTQFGKPVTLSCSQTLNHNVMYWYQQKSSQAPKLLFHYYDKDFNNEADTPDNFQSRRPNTSFCFLDIRSPGLGDTAMYLCATSRDPGQATSYEQYFGPGTRLTVT.

The CDR3 region has the DNA TGTGCCAGCAGCTTATCCGGGACCCAATACGAGCAGTACTTC. It encodes CASSLSGTQYEQYF. The rearrangement joins TRBV7-2 to TRBJ2-7; D may be TRBD1 or TRBD2 (5 bases each). The ends were cut back, 2 bases at V and 4 bases at J, with 12 bases in the middle. Germline V CDR1 and CDR2: SGHTA, FQGNSA. CDR3 length: 14 residues.